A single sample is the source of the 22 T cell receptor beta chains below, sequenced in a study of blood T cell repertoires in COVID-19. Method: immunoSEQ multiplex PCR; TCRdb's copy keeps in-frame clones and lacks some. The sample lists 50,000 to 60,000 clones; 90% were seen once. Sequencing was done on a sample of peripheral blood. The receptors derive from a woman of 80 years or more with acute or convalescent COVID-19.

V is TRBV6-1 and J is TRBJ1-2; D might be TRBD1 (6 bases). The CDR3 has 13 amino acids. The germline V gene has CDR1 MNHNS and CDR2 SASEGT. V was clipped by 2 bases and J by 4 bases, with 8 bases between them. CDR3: CASSEWTVYGYTF. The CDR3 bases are TGTGCCAGCAGTGAATGGACAGTCTATGGCTACACCTTC.

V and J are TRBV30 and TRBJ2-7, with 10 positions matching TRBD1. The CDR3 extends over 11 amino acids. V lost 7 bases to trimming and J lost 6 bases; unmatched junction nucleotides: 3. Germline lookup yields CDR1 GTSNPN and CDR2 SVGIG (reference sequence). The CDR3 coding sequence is TGTGCCTCCGACAGGGGGCTCGAGCAGTACTTC. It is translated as CASDRGLEQYF. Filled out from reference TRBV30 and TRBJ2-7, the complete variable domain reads SQTIHQWPATLVQPVGSPLSLECTVEGTSNPNLYWYRQAAGRGLQLLFYSVGIGQISSEVPQNLSASRPQDRQFILSSKKLLLSDSGFYLCASDRGLEQYFGPGTRLTVT.

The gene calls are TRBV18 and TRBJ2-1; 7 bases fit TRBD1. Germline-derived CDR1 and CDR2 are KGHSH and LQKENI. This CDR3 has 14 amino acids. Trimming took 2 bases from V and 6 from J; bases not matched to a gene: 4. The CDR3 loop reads CASSPRSGGNEQFF. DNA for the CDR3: TGTGCCAGCTCACCAAGGTCAGGGGGCAATGAGCAGTTCTTC. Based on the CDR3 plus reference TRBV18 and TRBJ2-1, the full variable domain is NAGVMQNPRHLVRRRGQEARLRCSPMKGHSHVYWYRQLPEEGLKFMVYLQKENIIDESGMPKERFSAEFPKEGPSILRIQQVVRGDSAAYFCASSPRSGGNEQFFGPGTRLTVL.

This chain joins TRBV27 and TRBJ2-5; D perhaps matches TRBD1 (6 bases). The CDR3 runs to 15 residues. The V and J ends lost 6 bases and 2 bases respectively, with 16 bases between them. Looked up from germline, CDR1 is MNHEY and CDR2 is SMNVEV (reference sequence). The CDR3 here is CASSPRQARQETQYF. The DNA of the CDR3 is TGTGCCAGCAGCCCTCGACAGGCGCGACAAGAGACCCAGTACTTC.

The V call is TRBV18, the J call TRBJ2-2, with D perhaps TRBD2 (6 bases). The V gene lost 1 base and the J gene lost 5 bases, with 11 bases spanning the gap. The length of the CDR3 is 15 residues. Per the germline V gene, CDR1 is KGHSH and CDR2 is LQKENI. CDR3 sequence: CASSPQPGETGELFF. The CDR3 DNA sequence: TGTGCCAGCTCACCACAACCGGGAGAAACCGGGGAGCTGTTTTTT.

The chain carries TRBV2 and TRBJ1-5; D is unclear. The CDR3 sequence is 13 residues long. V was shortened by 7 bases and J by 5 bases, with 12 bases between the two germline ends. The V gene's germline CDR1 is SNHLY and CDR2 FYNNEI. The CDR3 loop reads CASTSVRDQPQHF. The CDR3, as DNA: TGTGCCAGCACGTCCGTTCGTGATCAGCCCCAGCATTTT.

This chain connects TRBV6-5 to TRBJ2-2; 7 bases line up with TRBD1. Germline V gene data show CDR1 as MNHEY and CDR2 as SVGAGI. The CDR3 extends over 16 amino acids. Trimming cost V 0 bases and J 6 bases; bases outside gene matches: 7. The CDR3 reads CASSYSGQRVAGELFF. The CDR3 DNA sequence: TGTGCCAGCAGTTACTCGGGACAGAGGGTAGCCGGGGAGCTGTTTTTT.

CDR3 coding DNA: TGTGCCTGGAGTGGAGGGGGGGGGATTGAAAAACTGTTTTTT. Encoded protein: CAWSGGGGIEKLFF. V usage is TRBV30 and J usage is TRBJ1-4; weak D call: TRBD1 (6 bases). V lost 1 base and J lost 7, with 13 bases in between. In germline, CDR1 is GTSNPN, CDR2 SVGIG (reference sequence). There are 14 residues in the CDR3.

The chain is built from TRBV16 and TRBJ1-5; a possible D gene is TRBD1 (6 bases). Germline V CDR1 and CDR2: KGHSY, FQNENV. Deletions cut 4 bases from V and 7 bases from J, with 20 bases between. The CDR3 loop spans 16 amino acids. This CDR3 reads CASSPPGGGLRQPQHF. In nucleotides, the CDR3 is TGTGCCAGCAGCCCGCCCGGGGGGGGCCTGCGACAGCCCCAGCATTTT. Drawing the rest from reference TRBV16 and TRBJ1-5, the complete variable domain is GEEVAQTPKHLVRGEGQKAKLYCAPIKGHSYVFWYQQVLKNEFKFLISFQNENVFDETGMPKERFSAKCLPNSPCSLEIQATKLEDSAVYFCASSPPGGGLRQPQHFGDGTRLSIL.

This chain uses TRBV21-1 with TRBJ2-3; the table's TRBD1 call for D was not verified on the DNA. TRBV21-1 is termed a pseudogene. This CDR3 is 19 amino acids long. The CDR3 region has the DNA TGTGCCAGCAGCAAAGAAGGACAGGGGGCCCTTCCTCAGACAGATACGCAGTATTTT. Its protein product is CASSKEGQGALPQTDTQYF.

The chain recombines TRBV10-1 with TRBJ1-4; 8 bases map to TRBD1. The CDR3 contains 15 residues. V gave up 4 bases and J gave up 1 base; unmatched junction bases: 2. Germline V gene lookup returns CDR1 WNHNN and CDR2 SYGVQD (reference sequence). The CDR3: CASSGTGRTNEKLFF. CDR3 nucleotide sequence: TGCGCCAGCAGTGGGACAGGGAGAACTAATGAAAAACTGTTTTTT.

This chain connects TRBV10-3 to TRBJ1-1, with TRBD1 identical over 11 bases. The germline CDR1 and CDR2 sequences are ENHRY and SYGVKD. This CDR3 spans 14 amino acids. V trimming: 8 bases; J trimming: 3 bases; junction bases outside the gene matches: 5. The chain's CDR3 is CAIGGQGADTEAFF. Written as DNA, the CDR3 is TGTGCCATCGGTGGACAGGGGGCCGACACTGAAGCTTTCTTT.

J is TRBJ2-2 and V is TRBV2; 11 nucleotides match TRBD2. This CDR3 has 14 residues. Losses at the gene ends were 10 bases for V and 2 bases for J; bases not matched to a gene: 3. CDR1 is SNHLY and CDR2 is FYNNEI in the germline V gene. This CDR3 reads CATGTSGNTGELFF. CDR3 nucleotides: TGTGCCACAGGGACTAGCGGAAACACCGGGGAGCTGTTTTTT.

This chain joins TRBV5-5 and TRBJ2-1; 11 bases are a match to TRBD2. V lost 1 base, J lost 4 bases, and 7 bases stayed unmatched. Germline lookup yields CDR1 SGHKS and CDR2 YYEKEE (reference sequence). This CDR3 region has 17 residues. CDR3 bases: TGTGCCAGCAGCTTGTGGCGACTAGCGGGAATGTACAATGAGCAGTTCTTC. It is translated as CASSLWRLAGMYNEQFF. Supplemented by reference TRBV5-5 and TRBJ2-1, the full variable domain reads DAGVTQSPTHLIKTRGQQVTLRCSPISGHKSVSWYQQVLGQGPQFIFQYYEKEERGRGNFPDRFSARQFPNYSSELNVNALLLGDSALYLCASSLWRLAGMYNEQFFGPGTRLTVL.

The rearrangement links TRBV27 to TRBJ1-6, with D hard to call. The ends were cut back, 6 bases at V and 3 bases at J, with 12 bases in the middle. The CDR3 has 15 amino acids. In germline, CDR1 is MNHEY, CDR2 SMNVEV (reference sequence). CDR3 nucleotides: TGTGCCAGCAGCTATGATGCGTTCTATAATTCACCCCTCCACTTT. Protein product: CASSYDAFYNSPLHF.

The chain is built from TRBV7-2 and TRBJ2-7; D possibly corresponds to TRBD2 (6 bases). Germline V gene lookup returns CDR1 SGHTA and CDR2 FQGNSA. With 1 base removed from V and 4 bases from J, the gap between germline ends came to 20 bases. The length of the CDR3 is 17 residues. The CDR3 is CASSLGLGEDGFYEQYF. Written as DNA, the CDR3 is TGTGCCAGCAGCTTAGGTTTAGGGGAGGACGGATTTTACGAGCAGTACTTC.

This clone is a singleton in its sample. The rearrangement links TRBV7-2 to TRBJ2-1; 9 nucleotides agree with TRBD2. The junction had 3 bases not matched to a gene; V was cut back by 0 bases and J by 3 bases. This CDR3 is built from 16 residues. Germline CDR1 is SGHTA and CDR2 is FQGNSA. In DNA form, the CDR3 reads TGTGCCAGCAGCTTAGCGGCTAGCGGGAACTACAATGAGCAGTTCTTC. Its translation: CASSLAASGNYNEQFF.

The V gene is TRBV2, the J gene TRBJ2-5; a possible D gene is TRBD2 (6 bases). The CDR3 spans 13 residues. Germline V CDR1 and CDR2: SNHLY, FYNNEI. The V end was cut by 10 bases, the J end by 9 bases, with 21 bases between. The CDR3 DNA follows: TGTGCCATCGGAACCGGAGCCCCGGGGGCCCAGTACTTC. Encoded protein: CAIGTGAPGAQYF.

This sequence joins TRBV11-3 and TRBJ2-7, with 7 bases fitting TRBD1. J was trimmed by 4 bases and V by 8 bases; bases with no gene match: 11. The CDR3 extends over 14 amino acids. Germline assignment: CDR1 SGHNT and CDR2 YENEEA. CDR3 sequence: CASGRRDRTYEQYF. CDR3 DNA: TGTGCCAGCGGCCGACGGGACAGAACTTACGAGCAGTACTTC.

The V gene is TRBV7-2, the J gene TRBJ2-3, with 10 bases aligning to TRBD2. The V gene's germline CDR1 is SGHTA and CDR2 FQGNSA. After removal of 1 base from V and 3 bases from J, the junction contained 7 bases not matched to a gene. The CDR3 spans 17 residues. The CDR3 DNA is TGTGCCAGCAGCTTAGGAAATAGCGGGAGGACGACAGATACGCAGTATTTT. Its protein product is CASSLGNSGRTTDTQYF.

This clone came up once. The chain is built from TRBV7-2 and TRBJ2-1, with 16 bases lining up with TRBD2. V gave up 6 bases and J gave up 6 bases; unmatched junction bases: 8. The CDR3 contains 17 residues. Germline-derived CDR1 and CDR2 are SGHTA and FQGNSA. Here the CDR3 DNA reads TGTGCCAGCAGTGCGGGACTAGCGGGAGGGCCCGGCAATGAGCAGTTCTTC. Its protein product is CASSAGLAGGPGNEQFF. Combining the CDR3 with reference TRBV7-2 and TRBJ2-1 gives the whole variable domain GAGVSQSPSNKVTEKGKDVELRCDPISGHTALYWYRQSLGQGLEFLIYFQGNSAPDKSGLPSDRFSAERTGGSVSTLTIQRTQQEDSAVYLCASSAGLAGGPGNEQFFGPGTRLTVL.

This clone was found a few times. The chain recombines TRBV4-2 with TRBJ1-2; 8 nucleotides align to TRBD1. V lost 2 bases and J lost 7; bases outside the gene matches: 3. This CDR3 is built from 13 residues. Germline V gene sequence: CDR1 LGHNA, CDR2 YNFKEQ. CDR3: CASSQPTGVGYTF. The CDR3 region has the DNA TGTGCCAGCAGCCAACCGACAGGGGTTGGCTACACCTTC.